A single sample is the source of the 13 T cell receptor beta chains below, sequenced in a study of identical twins. TCRdb processed the 5' RACE reads anew with MiXCR; each CDR3 protein has one entry. This sample has 260,000 or so distinct CDR3 sequences; approximately 8% occur once, and the top ten carry roughly 5.4%. The data also belong to a second study, concerning yellow fever vaccine responses in identical twins.

The specimen sequenced was CD8+ T cells sorted from blood. The source of these receptors is a woman aged 18-35 years in good health.

This clonotype was detected ten times or more. This chain links TRBV7-8 with TRBJ2-2; TRBD2 agrees at 10 bases. Trimming removed 5 bases from V and 4 bases from J; junction bases left unmatched: 7. Germline lookup yields CDR1 SGHVS and CDR2 FQNEAQ. This CDR3 comprises 16 residues. CDR3 residues: CASSLRTSGPTGELFF. The CDR3, as DNA: TGTGCCAGCAGCCTACGGACTAGCGGCCCCACCGGGGAGCTGTTTTTT.

This clonotype was found a few times. The chain has TRBV6-5 and TRBJ2-2; no reliable D call. With 3 bases removed from V and 10 bases from J, the gap between germline ends came to 12 bases. The CDR3 is 13 amino acids. Germline loops: CDR1 MNHEY, CDR2 SVGAGI. As DNA, the CDR3 is TGTGCCAGCAGTTATCTAGGGTTTTCGGAGCTGTTTTTT. It specifies CASSYLGFSELFF.

The gene calls are TRBV2 and TRBJ2-4; D might be TRBD1 (8 bases). In germline, CDR1 is SNHLY, CDR2 FYNNEI. The CDR3 totals 15 residues. V was shortened by 5 bases and J by 10 bases, with 21 bases between the two germline ends. The DNA of the CDR3 is TGTGCCAGCAGTAAATACTACAGGGGGGGAGGGATTCAGTACTTC. This encodes CASSKYYRGGGIQYF.

Many counts were recorded for this clonotype. V and J are TRBV25-1 and TRBJ1-6; 11 nucleotides line up with TRBD1. This CDR3 is 14 amino acids long. V trimming: 5 bases; J trimming: 10 bases; junction bases outside the gene matches: 4. The V gene's germline CDR1 is MGHDK and CDR2 SYGVNS. Written as DNA, the CDR3 is TGTGCCAGCAGTTCCCGGGACAGGGGGTCACCCCTCCACTTT. Residues: CASSSRDRGSPLHF.

Many counts were recorded for this clonotype. CDR3 bases: TGTGCCAGCAGCGAGTCGGAAAATAGACGCCAAGAGACCCAGTACTTC. The encoded protein is CASSESENRRQETQYF. The chain carries TRBV9 and TRBJ2-5, with unresolved D. The CDR3 runs to 16 residues. The germline V gene encodes CDR1 SGDLS and CDR2 YYNGEE. Trimming removed 3 bases from V and 1 base from J, with 16 bases in between.

The table lists this clonotype with a few counts. The chain combines TRBV4-1 with TRBJ2-5; tentative D call: TRBD1 (5 bases). This CDR3 comprises 15 residues. Germline values: CDR1 MGHRA, CDR2 YSYEKL. V lost 0 bases and J lost 2, with 10 bases in between. CDR3 amino acids: CASSQEHAGQETQYF. The DNA of the CDR3 is TGCGCCAGCAGCCAAGAGCATGCAGGGCAAGAGACCCAGTACTTC.

This clonotype showed up just a few times. This chain connects TRBV20-1 to TRBJ2-4; perhaps TRBD2 as D (6 bases). The CDR3 length is 13 residues. Deletions cut 7 bases from V and 0 bases from J, with 10 bases between. Germline CDR1 reads DFQATT; CDR2 reads SNEGSKA (reference sequence). CDR3 sequence reads: CSGASEAKNIQYF. CDR3 bases: TGCAGTGGGGCTAGCGAAGCCAAAAACATTCAGTACTTC.

The sample holds many counts of this clonotype. This rearrangement joins TRBV12-3 or TRBV12-4 to TRBJ1-5; D is unclear. This CDR3 has 13 amino acids. V was cut by 7 bases and J by 0 bases, with 7 bases left in between. The chain's CDR3 is CASKRDSNQPQHF. For the CDR3, the DNA is TGTGCCAGCAAAAGGGATAGCAATCAGCCCCAGCATTTT.

There are many counts of this clonotype. The chain combines TRBV12-3 or TRBV12-4 with TRBJ2-6, with a possible D match to TRBD1 (6 bases). CDR3 length equals 15 residues. The ends were cut back, 6 bases at V and 1 base at J, with 10 bases in the middle. DNA of the CDR3: TGTGCCAGCAGCCATCAGGGGTCTGGGGCCAACGTCCTGACTTTC. This encodes CASSHQGSGANVLTF.

This clonotype has ten or more counts. This chain joins TRBV7-9 and TRBJ2-4; D call uncertain. Trimming stripped 4 bases from V and 8 bases from J, with 9 bases between. The CDR3 length is 12 residues. The germline CDR1 and CDR2 sequences are SEHNR and FQNEAQ (reference sequence). The CDR3 nucleotides are TGTGCCAGCAGCTCCACCCCCCACATTCAGTACTTC. Protein: CASSSTPHIQYF. The full variable domain, its missing parts supplied by reference TRBV7-9 and TRBJ2-4, is DTGVSQNPRHKITKRGQNVTFRCDPISEHNRLYWYRQTLGQGPEFLTYFQNEAQLEKSRLLSDRFSAERPKGSFSTLEIQRTEQGDSAMYLCASSSTPHIQYFGAGTRLSVL.

This clonotype was counted between two and nine times. This chain joins TRBV3-1 and TRBJ2-3; D remains ambiguous. Germline V lookup: CDR1 LGHDT, CDR2 YNNKEL (reference sequence). V was cut by 4 bases and J by 1 base, with 9 bases left in between. CDR3 length equals 14 residues. CDR3 protein: CASSRYGRTDTQYF. CDR3 DNA sequence: TGTGCCAGCAGCCGCTATGGTCGCACAGATACGCAGTATTTT.

This clonotype was counted only a few times. This chain connects TRBV15 to TRBJ2-3; 7 bases fit TRBD2. CDR1 is LNHNV, CDR2 YYDKDF, per germline (reference sequence). Trimming cost V 5 bases and J 0 bases; bases outside gene matches: 5. The CDR3 covers 15 residues. CDR3 protein: CATSRGEVSTDTQYF. In DNA, the CDR3 is TGTGCCACCAGCCGGGGGGAGGTGAGCACAGATACGCAGTATTTT.

This clonotype was detected many times. V gene TRBV7-9 combines with J gene TRBJ1-1, with D possibly TRBD1 on 6 matching bases. This CDR3 has 16 amino acids. Trimming pared 5 bases from V and 1 base from J, leaving 17 bases between. The V gene's germline CDR1 is SEHNR and CDR2 FQNEAQ (reference sequence). CDR3 protein: CASSPETGPKNTEAFF. CDR3 nucleotide sequence: TGTGCCAGCAGCCCGGAGACAGGACCCAAGAACACTGAAGCTTTCTTT.